This TCR beta chain originates from a study of blood T cell repertoires in COVID-19. Study background: The cDNA or gDNA used as material had been derived from T cells, B-cell-depleted T cells, or PBMCs.

Assignment of participants to cohorts was predicated upon participant-reported clinical history. Resolution of symptoms, clearance, or two negative PCRs was present in recovered Cohort 3 donors. Profiling relied on immunoSEQ multiplex PCR, and the TCRdb table lists in-frame clones only, not all of them. The sample consists of 430,000 or so clones, approximately 90% of them appearing once. The CDR3 loop spans 16 amino acids. CDR1 is LGHDT and CDR2 is YNNKEL in the germline V gene (reference sequence). Between the trimmed V and J ends, which lost 2 bases and 2 bases, there was a span of 13 bases. The chain joins TRBV3-1 (or the pseudogene TRBV3-2) to TRBJ1-3; D call uncertain. The receptor's source is a woman aged 35 to 49 who had recovered from COVID-19. The sequencing sample was made of PBMCs or T cells enriched from blood (not recorded which). The CDR3 coding sequence is TGTGCCAGCAGCCAACGAAGAACAGACCCTGGAAACACCATATATTTT. Amino acids: CASSQRRTDPGNTIYF.